The clone carrying this T cell receptor beta chain was seen repeatedly, ten times or more. Germline V gene data show CDR1 as WNHNN and CDR2 as SYGVQD (reference sequence). J gave up 0 bases and V 3 bases, and 5 bases lay outside the gene matches. The CDR3 consists of 16 residues. These data belong to a study of read filtering for tumor transcriptome and immune sequencing. Background on the study: Among patients, roughly 17 were male and around 15 female, aged about 47 to 85 (mean about 71).

Molecular barcoded adaptors covering alpha/delta and beta/gamma chains were used on 400 ng RNA. TCRdb fed the reads into MiXCR, producing one record per CDR3 protein. The sample gives about 90,000 distinct CDR3 sequences, roughly 12% of which show up once; 15% is in the top ten. Sample: a population of CD138-negative cells sorted from bone marrow. This sequence was found in a donor at least 40 years old with multiple myeloma. The chain employs TRBV10-1 and TRBJ2-3, with 8 nucleotides matching TRBD2. The CDR3 coding sequence is TGCGCCAGCAGTGAATCGCTAGCGGGTAGCACAGATACGCAGTATTTT. This sequence encodes CASSESLAGSTDTQYF.